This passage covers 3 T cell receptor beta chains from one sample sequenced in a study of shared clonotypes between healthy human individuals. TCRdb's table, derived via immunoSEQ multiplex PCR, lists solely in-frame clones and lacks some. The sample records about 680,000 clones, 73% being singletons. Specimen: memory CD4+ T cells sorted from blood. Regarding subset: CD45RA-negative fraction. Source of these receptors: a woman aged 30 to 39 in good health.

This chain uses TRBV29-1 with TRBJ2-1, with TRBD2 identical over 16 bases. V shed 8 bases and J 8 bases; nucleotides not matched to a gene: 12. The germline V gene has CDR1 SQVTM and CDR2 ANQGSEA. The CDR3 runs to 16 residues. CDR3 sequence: CSKKGGTSGRVDEQFF. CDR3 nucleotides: TGCAGCAAAAAGGGAGGGACTAGCGGGAGGGTTGATGAGCAGTTCTTC.

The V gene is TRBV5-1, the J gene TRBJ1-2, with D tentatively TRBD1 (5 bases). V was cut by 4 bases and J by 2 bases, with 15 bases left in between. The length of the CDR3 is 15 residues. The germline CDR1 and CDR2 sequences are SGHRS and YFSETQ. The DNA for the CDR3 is TGCGCCAGCAGCATCGACCCCGAGGGGAACTATGGCTACACCTTC. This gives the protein CASSIDPEGNYGYTF.

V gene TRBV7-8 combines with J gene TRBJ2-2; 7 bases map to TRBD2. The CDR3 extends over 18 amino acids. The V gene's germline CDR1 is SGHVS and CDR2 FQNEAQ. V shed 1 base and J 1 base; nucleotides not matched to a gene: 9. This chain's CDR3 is CASSLDRLRERNTGELFF. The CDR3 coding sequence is TGTGCCAGCAGCTTAGATAGGTTGCGGGAGAGGAACACCGGGGAGCTGTTTTTT. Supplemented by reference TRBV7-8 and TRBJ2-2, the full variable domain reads GAGVSQSPRYKVAKRGQDVALRCDPISGHVSLFWYQQALGQGPEFLTYFQNEAQLDKSGLPSDRFFAERPEGSVSTLKIQRTQQEDSAVYLCASSLDRLRERNTGELFFGEGSRLTVL.